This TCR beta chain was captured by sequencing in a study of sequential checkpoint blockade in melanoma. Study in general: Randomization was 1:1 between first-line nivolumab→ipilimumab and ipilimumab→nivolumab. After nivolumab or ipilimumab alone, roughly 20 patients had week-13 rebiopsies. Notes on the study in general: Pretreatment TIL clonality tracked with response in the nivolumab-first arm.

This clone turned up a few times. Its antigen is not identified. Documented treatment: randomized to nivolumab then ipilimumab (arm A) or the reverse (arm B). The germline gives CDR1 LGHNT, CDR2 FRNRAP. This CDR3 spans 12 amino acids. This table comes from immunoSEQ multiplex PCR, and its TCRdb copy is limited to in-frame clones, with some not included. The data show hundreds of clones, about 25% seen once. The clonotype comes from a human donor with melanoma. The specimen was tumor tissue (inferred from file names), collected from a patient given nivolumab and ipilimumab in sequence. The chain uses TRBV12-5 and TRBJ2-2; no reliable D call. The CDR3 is CASKILTGELFF. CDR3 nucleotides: TGTGCCAGCAAAATTCTCACCGGGGAGCTGTTTTTT.